Below, one TCR beta chain is given with its context. RNA was extracted with the RNeasy kit, and a quantity of roughly 0.45 to 1 ug was reverse transcribed using random hexamers. TCRdb called the immunoSEQ multiplex PCR reads again in MiXCR, with one record for every CDR3 protein. The sample has 150,000 to 190,000 distinct CDR3 sequences; approximately 95% are singletons. The data were taken from a study of CD8 T cells in Susac syndrome. Germline lookup yields CDR1 DFQATT and CDR2 SNEGSKA (reference sequence). The CDR3 has 14 amino acids. J lost 5 bases, V lost 3 bases, and 8 bases had no gene match. Sequencing targeted TCR beta in T cells from blood (CD8+ and CD4+).

Material for sequencing was CD4+ T cells from PBMCs. This chain joins TRBV20-1 and TRBJ2-3; 7 bases are shared with TRBD1. The sequence was obtained from a human donor with Susac syndrome. The CDR3 DNA sequence: TGCAGTGCTAGCCTAACAGGGGTGGGAGATACGCAGTATTTT. Translation gives CSASLTGVGDTQYF.